The 20 T cell receptor beta chains reported below all come from one sample, sequenced in a study of blood T cell repertoires in COVID-19. TCRdb keeps only in-frame clones here, not all; method: immunoSEQ multiplex PCR. The sample consists of 340,000 or so clones, over 75% of them appearing once. The sequenced sample consisted of peripheral blood. These receptors were collected from a man aged 50 to 59 with active or convalescent COVID-19.

The chain recombines TRBV20-1 with TRBJ1-3; perhaps TRBD1 as D (5 bases). The CDR3 is made up of 15 amino acids. Germline values: CDR1 DFQATT, CDR2 SNEGSKA (reference sequence). V was pared by 3 bases and J by 0 bases, with 12 bases between. For the CDR3, the DNA is TGCAGTGCTAGTAACAGGAAGAGCTCTGGAAACACCATATATTTT. Amino acid sequence: CSASNRKSSGNTIYF.

The CDR3 region is CASTRQLNTEAFF. The CDR3 DNA follows: TGTGCCAGTACTAGGCAGCTGAACACTGAAGCTTTCTTT. The chain has TRBV19 and TRBJ1-1; no definite D call. This CDR3 region has 13 residues. V lost 7 bases, J lost 0 bases, and 9 bases lay in between. Germline loops: CDR1 LNHDA, CDR2 SQIVND (reference sequence).

This chain joins TRBV12-3 or TRBV12-4 and TRBJ1-1, with 7 bases lining up with TRBD1. The CDR3 is 12 residues long. Trimming removed 5 bases from V and 11 bases from J; junction bases left unmatched: 8. The CDR3 nucleotides read TGTGCCAGCAGTAGGACAGGCGGTGGGGCTTTCTTT. It codes for CASSRTGGGAFF.

This chain joins TRBV12-3 or TRBV12-4 and TRBJ2-2, with D uncertain. The CDR3 contains 13 residues. V was cut by 9 bases and J by 0 bases, with 8 bases left in between. The DNA of the CDR3 is TGTGCCAGTAAACTAACGAACACCGGGGAGCTGTTTTTT. This codes for CASKLTNTGELFF.

The genes are TRBV19 and TRBJ1-2, with 9 bases fitting TRBD1. In germline, CDR1 is LNHDA, CDR2 SQIVND (reference sequence). This CDR3 comprises 15 residues. The V and J ends lost 8 bases and 1 base, in that order; junction bases with no gene match: 8. The CDR3 protein is CASSTDRGRNYGYTF. In DNA form, the CDR3 reads TGTGCCAGTTCGACGGACAGGGGACGTAACTATGGCTACACCTTC.

The chain carries TRBV4-2 and TRBJ2-2, with D maybe TRBD2 (5 bases). Germline values: CDR1 LGHNA, CDR2 YNFKEQ. The CDR3 loop spans 16 amino acids. V shed 0 bases and J shed 3 bases, with 11 bases lying between them. The CDR3 DNA reads as TGTGCCAGCAGCCAAGAGCGGGCGCCCGACACCGGGGAGCTGTTTTTT. Translating gives CASSQERAPDTGELFF.

The genes are TRBV27 and TRBJ2-7; TRBD2 is a possible D gene (5 bases). This CDR3 contains 16 residues. With 3 bases removed from V and 4 bases from J, the gap between germline ends came to 19 bases. Germline CDR1 is MNHEY and CDR2 is SMNVEV (reference sequence). CDR3 nucleotide sequence: TGTGCCAGCAGTTTCGGTGTCGGCGGGCCACCTTACGAGCAGTACTTC. Its translation: CASSFGVGGPPYEQYF.

This sequence joins TRBV7-9 and TRBJ1-3, with 7 nucleotides matching TRBD1. The V gene's germline CDR1 is SEHNR and CDR2 FQNEAQ (reference sequence). V lost 5 bases, J lost 3 bases, and 10 bases stayed unmatched. This CDR3 spans 16 amino acids. CDR3 bases: TGTGCCAGCAGCCCAAGAGGACAGGCTTTTGGAAACACCATATATTTT. Translation: CASSPRGQAFGNTIYF.

This chain links TRBV6-4 with TRBJ1-5; 7 bases are a match to TRBD1. Per the germline V gene, CDR1 is MRHNA and CDR2 is SNTAGT. This CDR3 contains 17 residues. The junction had 8 bases not matched to a gene; V was cut back by 0 bases and J by 3 bases. CDR3 sequence reads: CASSDSSLGGINQPQHF. DNA of the CDR3: TGTGCCAGCAGTGACTCGAGCCTAGGGGGCATCAATCAGCCCCAGCATTTT.

This chain joins TRBV7-2 and TRBJ2-7, with D perhaps matching TRBD2 (6 bases). Germline V CDR1 and CDR2: SGHTA, FQGNSA. The CDR3 is made up of 13 amino acids. Trimming shortened V by 1 base and J by 4 bases, and 8 bases separated the two germline ends. The DNA for the CDR3 is TGTGCCAGCAGCTTAGGCGGGGAATACGAGCAGTACTTC. Its protein is CASSLGGEYEQYF.

The chain links TRBV19 to TRBJ2-3; D is unclear. Germline CDR1 reads LNHDA; CDR2 reads SQIVND (reference sequence). The V end lost 2 bases, the J end lost 1 base, and 10 bases lay between the germline ends. The CDR3 extends over 15 amino acids. The CDR3 region has the DNA TGTGCCAGTAGTATACTTTCCGGAGGCACAGATACGCAGTATTTT. Translation: CASSILSGGTDTQYF.

This sequence joins TRBV7-9 and TRBJ1-5; D is possibly TRBD1 (6 bases). This CDR3 is built from 16 residues. V lost 4 bases to trimming and J lost 9 bases, with 22 bases between them. Germline-derived CDR1 and CDR2 are SEHNR and FQNEAQ (reference sequence). The CDR3 loop is CASSSGRHRAIRPQHF. CDR3 in DNA: TGTGCCAGCAGCTCGGGGCGACACAGGGCTATACGGCCCCAGCATTTT.

This clone occurred once. V gene TRBV5-1 combines with J gene TRBJ2-1; D is possibly TRBD2 (5 bases). Trimming pared 5 bases from V and 6 bases from J, leaving 18 bases between. The germline V gene has CDR1 SGHRS and CDR2 YFSETQ. CDR3 length equals 15 residues. The CDR3 spells CASSQPGSLGNEQFF. For the CDR3, the DNA is TGCGCCAGCAGTCAACCGGGATCCTTGGGCAATGAGCAGTTCTTC.

CDR3 region: CASFTRQGGPEAFF. DNA of the CDR3: TGTGCCAGCTTCACCCGACAGGGGGGCCCTGAAGCTTTCTTT. This rearrangement joins TRBV6-5 to TRBJ1-1; 9 bases map to TRBD1. The CDR3 covers 14 residues. CDR1 is MNHEY and CDR2 is SVGAGI in the germline V gene. Trimming took 8 bases from V and 6 from J; bases not matched to a gene: 10.

The J gene is TRBJ1-1, the V gene TRBV2; 9 positions match TRBD1. J lost 3 bases, V lost 7 bases, and 9 bases had no gene match. The germline gives CDR1 SNHLY, CDR2 FYNNEI. The CDR3 runs to 15 residues. CDR3 sequence (DNA): TGTGCCAGCATCCAACAGGGGGCGGGGGACACTGAAGCTTTCTTT. The encoded protein is CASIQQGAGDTEAFF. Full variable domain (outside the CDR3, taken from reference TRBV2 and TRBJ1-1): EPEVTQTPSHQVTQMGQEVILRCVPISNHLYFYWYRQILGQKVEFLVSFYNNEISEKSEIFDDQFSVERPDGSNFTLKIRSTKLEDSAMYFCASIQQGAGDTEAFFGQGTRLTVV.

This chain joins TRBV5-4 and TRBJ2-1; 7 bases agree with TRBD1. This CDR3 is built from 16 residues. Germline V gives CDR1 SGHNT, CDR2 YYREEE (reference sequence). V lost 1 base to trimming and J lost 5 bases; unmatched junction nucleotides: 9. The CDR3 DNA follows: TGTGCCAGCAGCTTGTCCGCAGGGGGAATAGACAATGAGCAGTTCTTC. The encoded protein is CASSLSAGGIDNEQFF.

The chain combines TRBV19 with TRBJ1-2; weak D call: TRBD1 (6 bases). The CDR3 consists of 15 residues. V was cut by 4 bases and J by 4 bases, with 16 bases left in between. Germline V CDR1 and CDR2: LNHDA, SQIVND (reference sequence). The CDR3 loop reads CASSTTGRDGYGYTF. DNA of the CDR3: TGTGCCAGTAGTACCACAGGGAGAGACGGCTATGGCTACACCTTC. The entire variable domain, with the rest obtained from reference TRBV19 and TRBJ1-2, is as follows: DGGITQSPKYLFRKEGQNVTLSCEQNLNHDAMYWYRQDPGQGLRLIYYSQIVNDFQKGDIAEGYSVSREKKESFPLTVTSAQKNPTAFYLCASSTTGRDGYGYTFGSGTRLTVV.

The rearrangement uses TRBV18 and TRBJ1-6; a possible D gene is TRBD1 (5 bases). CDR3 length: 15 amino acids. Germline CDR1 KGHSH, CDR2 LQKENI. Trimming removed 4 bases from V and 9 bases from J, with 16 bases in between. CDR3 nucleotides: TGTGCCAGCTCACTGCAAGGGGATGTGAGTTCACCCCTCCACTTT. Its protein is CASSLQGDVSSPLHF.

The V gene is TRBV2, the J gene TRBJ1-1; the match to TRBD1 covers 9 bases. J lost 7 bases, V lost 6 bases, and 12 bases had no gene match. Looked up from germline, CDR1 is SNHLY and CDR2 is FYNNEI. The CDR3 runs to 15 residues. CDR3 protein: CASRVPGQGHDEAFF. The CDR3 DNA sequence: TGTGCCAGCAGAGTACCGGGACAGGGCCATGATGAAGCTTTCTTT. The full variable domain, with the rest looked up from reference TRBV2 and TRBJ1-1, is EPEVTQTPSHQVTQMGQEVILRCVPISNHLYFYWYRQILGQKVEFLVSFYNNEISEKSEIFDDQFSVERPDGSNFTLKIRSTKLEDSAMYFCASRVPGQGHDEAFFGQGTRLTVV.

The chain couples TRBV28 to TRBJ1-1; 11 bases agree with TRBD1. The CDR3 runs to 16 residues. Germline V gene data show CDR1 as MDHEN and CDR2 as SYDVKM. J was trimmed by 4 bases and V by 6 bases; bases with no gene match: 10. CDR3 sequence: CASSRLPGQGGTEAFF. CDR3 bases: TGTGCCAGCAGCCGACTCCCGGGACAGGGGGGCACTGAAGCTTTCTTT.